This note documents a single T cell receptor (beta chain) sequence. Its target is not known. This entry comes from a study of T cell responses to AZD1222 COVID-19 vaccine. V shed 1 base and J 11 bases; nucleotides not matched to a gene: 4. The CDR3 runs to 12 residues. Germline V gives CDR1 SQVTM, CDR2 ANQGSEA. Only in-frame clones appear in the TCRdb table, and some are missing; sequencing was by immunoSEQ multiplex PCR. The repertoire includes 150,000 to 200,000 clones, about 92% of them detected once, and around 0.98% sits in the top ten. Study-wide points: Across the whole spike, CD4 TCRs peaked at regions 160-218 and 743-854. Most donors were white British, females outnumbered males, and clonal diversity was possibly underestimated. Baseline antibody screening turned up just six seropositive AZD1222 recipients.

The chain has TRBV29-1 and TRBJ2-3, with 9 positions matching TRBD2. This receptor was taken from an adult who received the AZD1222 COVID-19 vaccine. Sequenced material: peripheral blood, taken 28 days after the second AZD1222 dose. CDR3 DNA sequence: TGCAGCGTTGAAGGGGGAGCGGGGGGGCAGTATTTT. It specifies CSVEGGAGGQYF.